Presented here are 24 T cell receptor beta chains from one specimen sequenced in a study of blood T cell repertoires in COVID-19. Libraries were prepared by immunoSEQ multiplex PCR; TCRdb keeps only in-frame clonotypes and omits some of them. The profile shows roughly 43,000 clones, approximately 85% of them singletons. Sequencing was done on a sample of peripheral blood. These receptors all stem from a human donor in a cohort sampled during active COVID-19. The donor label of this sample is uncertain.

CDR3: CASQVRGRGNSPLHF. The CDR3 DNA reads as TGTGCCAGCCAAGTCAGGGGGCGCGGGAATTCACCCCTCCACTTT. The V call is TRBV2, the J call TRBJ1-6, with 8 bases fitting TRBD1. Germline lookup yields CDR1 SNHLY and CDR2 FYNNEI. After removal of 8 bases from V and 7 bases from J, the junction contained 10 bases not matched to a gene. The CDR3 totals 15 residues.

The gene calls are TRBV6-2 or TRBV6-3 and TRBJ1-6; possibly TRBD1 for D (6 bases). This CDR3 region has 14 residues. Germline V gene data show CDR1 as MNHEY and CDR2 as SVGEGT. The germline V and J ends were trimmed by 6 bases and 6 bases, with 12 bases remaining between them. The CDR3 is CASSPGTPNSPLHF. CDR3 DNA sequence: TGTGCCAGCAGCCCCGGGACACCTAATTCACCCCTCCACTTT.

The chain carries TRBV7-6 and TRBJ1-1, with D possibly being TRBD1 (5 bases). Trimming took 1 base from V and 4 from J, leaving 13 bases between them. The V gene's germline CDR1 is SGHVS and CDR2 FNYEAQ. The CDR3 sequence is 15 residues long. CDR3 amino acids: CASSLGGGGSTEAFF. CDR3 DNA sequence: TGTGCCAGCAGCTTAGGCGGGGGGGGTAGCACTGAAGCTTTCTTT.

The V gene is TRBV7-9, the J gene TRBJ1-4, with TRBD1 matching 8 bases. Trimming at V came to 1 base and at J to 4 bases, leaving 8 bases not matched to a gene. The CDR3 has 17 amino acids. Germline V CDR1 and CDR2: SEHNR, FQNEAQ (reference sequence). Here the CDR3 reads CASSLVGQGGYNEKLFF. The DNA of the CDR3 is TGTGCCAGCAGCTTAGTAGGACAGGGCGGATATAATGAAAAACTGTTTTTT.

The chain combines TRBV3-1 (or the pseudogene TRBV3-2) with TRBJ2-5, with TRBD2 identical over 11 bases. The CDR3 loop spans 16 amino acids. Per germline, CDR1 LGHDT and CDR2 YNNKEL (reference sequence). J was trimmed by 3 bases and V by 1 base; bases with no gene match: 4. The CDR3 loop is CASSQGYSGGEETQYF. The CDR3 coding sequence is TGTGCCAGCAGCCAAGGGTATAGCGGGGGGGAAGAGACCCAGTACTTC.

This sequence joins TRBV28 and TRBJ1-1, with TRBD1 matching 8 bases. The germline V gene has CDR1 MDHEN and CDR2 SYDVKM. Germline trimming cut 4 bases from V and 1 base from J; bases unmatched to any gene: 5. CDR3 size: 15 residues. The CDR3 nucleotides are TGTGCCAGCAGTTCAGGGGGCACAGAGAACACTGAAGCTTTCTTT. It translates to CASSSGGTENTEAFF.

The rearrangement links TRBV18 to TRBJ1-3; no clear D gene. Germline V lookup: CDR1 KGHSH, CDR2 LQKENI. The V gene lost 5 bases and the J gene lost 1 base, with 15 bases spanning the gap. The CDR3 consists of 16 residues. CDR3 DNA sequence: TGTGCCAGCTCATCGGAGGTGGGGTATTCTGGAAACACCATATATTTT. Translated: CASSSEVGYSGNTIYF.

The V and J genes are TRBV7-2 and TRBJ1-3, with D maybe TRBD1 (6 bases). This CDR3 is built from 15 residues. The germline V gene encodes CDR1 SGHTA and CDR2 FQGNSA. Trimming took off 1 base at V and 3 bases at J, with 10 bases between the two ends. The CDR3, as DNA: TGTGCCAGCAGCTTAGACAGGGCGAATGGAAACACCATATATTTT. This translates into CASSLDRANGNTIYF.

This chain connects TRBV10-1 to TRBJ2-7; the D gene is possibly TRBD2 (5 bases). Trimming stripped 8 bases from V and 0 bases from J, with 11 bases between. Looked up from germline, CDR1 is WNHNN and CDR2 is SYGVQD (reference sequence). The CDR3 runs to 13 residues. CDR3 sequence (DNA): TGCGCCAGCGTCGGGGTTACCTCCTACGAGCAGTACTTC. Translated, it gives CASVGVTSYEQYF.

This rearrangement joins TRBV5-4 to TRBJ1-2, with 9 bases matching TRBD1. The J segment lost 4 bases and the V segment lost 5 bases, leaving 15 bases of the junction unmatched. Germline V gives CDR1 SGHNT, CDR2 YYREEE (reference sequence). The CDR3 is 17 residues long. The CDR3 nucleotides read TGTGCCAGCAGATCGCCGGGACAGGGTTTAAAAGGCTATGGCTACACCTTC. It encodes CASRSPGQGLKGYGYTF.

The gene calls are TRBV5-5 and TRBJ2-7, with D unclear. The V gene lost 4 bases and the J gene lost 0 bases, with 11 bases spanning the gap. The germline gives CDR1 SGHKS, CDR2 YYEKEE (reference sequence). The CDR3 consists of 14 residues. The chain's CDR3 is CASSPKQVSYEQYF. CDR3 DNA sequence: TGTGCCAGCAGCCCGAAACAAGTCTCCTACGAGCAGTACTTC. The whole variable domain, remainder taken from reference TRBV5-5 and TRBJ2-7, is DAGVTQSPTHLIKTRGQQVTLRCSPISGHKSVSWYQQVLGQGPQFIFQYYEKEERGRGNFPDRFSARQFPNYSSELNVNALLLGDSALYLCASSPKQVSYEQYFGPGTRLTVT.

The chain combines TRBV5-6 with TRBJ2-7, with TRBD1 identical over 12 bases. This CDR3 spans 16 amino acids. Germline V gives CDR1 SGHDT, CDR2 YYEEEE. V lost 1 base, J lost 6 bases, and 8 bases stayed unmatched. CDR3 coding DNA: TGTGCCAGCAGCTTGCGGGTTGGGACAGGGGGCTCCGAGCAGTACTTC. Its translation is CASSLRVGTGGSEQYF.

The chain joins TRBV21-1 to TRBJ1-1; the table gives TRBD1 as D, unverified against the DNA. TRBV21-1 is labeled a pseudogene. CDR3 length: 15 amino acids. CDR3 region: CASGDPQGLVPEAFF. The DNA of the CDR3 is TGTGCCAGCGGCGATCCACAGGGGTTAGTCCCTGAAGCTTTCTTT.

CDR3 amino acids: CASRARGLDSPLHF. The CDR3 bases are TGTGCCAGCAGGGCTAGGGGGCTCGACTCACCCCTCCACTTT. The J gene is TRBJ1-6, the V gene TRBV2; TRBD1 aligns across 7 bases. CDR3 size: 14 residues. Germline trimming cut 6 bases from V and 10 bases from J; bases unmatched to any gene: 9. Per the germline V gene, CDR1 is SNHLY and CDR2 is FYNNEI.

The table lists this clone with a count of one. The CDR3 DNA follows: TGCGCCAGCAGCCAAGATCCGACTAGCGGAAATGAGCAGTTCTTC. As protein: CASSQDPTSGNEQFF. This chain joins TRBV4-1 and TRBJ2-1; 9 nucleotides align to TRBD2. Germline V gene data show CDR1 as MGHRA and CDR2 as YSYEKL. CDR3 length: 15 residues. The V gene end was trimmed by 0 bases and the J gene end by 7 bases; junction bases not matched to a gene: 4.

V and J are TRBV30 and TRBJ2-1, with D perhaps TRBD1 (6 bases). This CDR3 has 14 amino acids. Germline values: CDR1 GTSNPN, CDR2 SVGIG (reference sequence). V lost 3 bases and J lost 12, with 21 bases in between. The CDR3: CAWRSRGVGGRQFF. CDR3 DNA sequence: TGTGCCTGGAGGTCCAGGGGAGTTGGGGGTCGGCAGTTCTTC.

The V and J genes are TRBV4-3 and TRBJ1-2; unclear D gene. This CDR3 region has 15 residues. Trimming shortened V by 5 bases and J by 8 bases, and 21 bases separated the two germline ends. Germline V gene data show CDR1 as LGHNA and CDR2 as YSLEER. The CDR3 coding sequence is TGCGCCAGCAGCACTATCTCGGGGAAGGCTGACGGCTACACCTTC. Translated: CASSTISGKADGYTF.

This clone is a singleton in its sample. The chain couples TRBV7-6 to TRBJ2-1; 10 bases are shared with TRBD2. Germline lookup yields CDR1 SGHVS and CDR2 FNYEAQ. The CDR3 length is 15 residues. V shed 6 bases and J 4 bases; nucleotides not matched to a gene: 6. The CDR3 DNA is TGTGCCAGCAGACCACTAGCGGGGATTTACAATGAGCAGTTCTTC. Its protein is CASRPLAGIYNEQFF.

V and J are TRBV6-5 and TRBJ1-4; the match to TRBD1 covers 7 bases. The germline V gene has CDR1 MNHEY and CDR2 SVGAGI. V dropped 6 bases and J dropped 4; count of bases not matched to a gene: 8. This CDR3 has 15 residues. CDR3 protein: CASRETGIGNEKLFF. The CDR3 DNA reads TGTGCCAGCAGAGAGACAGGGATCGGTAATGAAAAACTGTTTTTT.

V is TRBV5-4 and J is TRBJ1-2; D perhaps matches TRBD1 (5 bases). Trimming shortened V by 1 base and J by 3 bases, and 13 bases separated the two germline ends. Per the germline V gene, CDR1 is SGHNT and CDR2 is YYREEE (reference sequence). The CDR3 loop spans 15 amino acids. The DNA of the CDR3 is TGTGCCAGCAGCTTGCGGGCCAGGGAGGACTATGGCTACACCTTC. Residues: CASSLRAREDYGYTF.

The rearrangement joins TRBV9 to TRBJ1-1; D not certain. Trimming shortened V by 0 bases and J by 4 bases, and 13 bases separated the two germline ends. The CDR3 has 15 amino acids. Germline assignment: CDR1 SGDLS and CDR2 YYNGEE. The CDR3 sequence: CASSVVPAEGTEAFF. The CDR3 DNA is TGTGCCAGCAGCGTAGTGCCTGCCGAGGGCACTGAAGCTTTCTTT.

The table lists this clone with a few counts. This chain connects TRBV7-9 to TRBJ1-6; TRBD1 might be the D (6 bases). There are 14 residues in the CDR3. The V end lost 8 bases, the J end lost 0 bases, and 8 bases lay between the germline ends. Per germline, CDR1 SEHNR and CDR2 FQNEAQ (reference sequence). CDR3 region: CASGQSSYNSPLHF. DNA for the CDR3: TGTGCCAGCGGACAGAGCTCCTATAATTCACCCCTCCACTTT.

The genes are TRBV5-1 and TRBJ1-2; D gene uncertain. CDR1 is SGHRS and CDR2 is YFSETQ in the germline V gene. Trimming removed 3 bases at V and 2 bases at J, with 8 bases between. The CDR3 covers 13 residues. CDR3 amino acids: CASSSEVNYGYTF. The CDR3 nucleotides read TGCGCCAGCAGCTCTGAGGTAAACTATGGCTACACCTTC.

This chain uses TRBV2 with TRBJ1-1; no definite D call. Germline values: CDR1 SNHLY, CDR2 FYNNEI. The CDR3 is 14 amino acids. The V and J ends lost 7 bases and 0 bases respectively, with 12 bases between them. CDR3 residues: CASTHDRVNTEAFF. In DNA, the CDR3 is TGTGCCAGCACCCACGATCGGGTGAACACTGAAGCTTTCTTT.